This TCR beta chain was profiled in a study of blood T cell repertoires in COVID-19 (dated by TCRdb to about 2020). Describing the broader study: Collaborator samples came from the United States, Italy and Spain and covered acute and convalescent phases of COVID-19. Deeply sampled blood TCRbeta repertoires from subjects exposed to, actively infected with, or recovered from COVID-19 were included in the dataset. The prospective study material was composed of cDNA or gDNA derived from T cells, B-cell-depleted T cells, or PBMCs. Where available, HLA class I and class II types were taken from metadata supplied by the sample provider and were not determined by assay-based typing. A freely available public database, intended as a resource for researchers studying the immune response to SARS-CoV-2, is where the repertoires were released. Samples came from the ongoing ImmuneRACE study (first 160 participants) plus 1,254 subjects from 6 global collaborators. A de-identified subject ID, COVID-19 status, age in years and sex were almost always included in the sample metadata.

Per the germline V gene, MNHEY is the CDR1 and SVGAGI is the CDR2. The junction shows trimming of 5 bases on V and 2 bases on J, plus 9 bases between the germline ends. The CDR3 spans 13 residues, from the cysteine through the phenylalanine. The kept DNA is CDR3 alone, 39 bases in frame from the first base. What the study reported, not specific to this receptor: The quantity of clinical and demographic metadata differed by source and by participant and was supplied without curation.

TCRbeta CDR3 regions were amplified from genomic DNA by means of the immunoSEQ Assay, a bias-controlled multiplex PCR. The study's own analysis went as follows. Nucleated cell counts per sample were estimated from amplification of reference gene primers within the assay. To quantify the absolute abundance of each unique TCRbeta CDR3 rearrangement, sequence reads were collapsed and filtered. For each sample, productive Simpson clonality was calculated as the square root of Simpson's diversity index over productive rearrangements. Not all clones reach the TCRdb copy of this immuneACCESS table, which keeps in-frame sequences only. Checked studies attribute under half of the gap to unresolved V genes and leave the rest unexplained. The D gene and trimming were derived from the DNA, and the V and J assignments and clone size from that table. The sample includes 280,000 or so clones, with roughly 86% observed a single time. The top ten clonotypes cover roughly 1.9% of the sample.

A second Seattle source provided samples from volunteer blood donors who had recovered from COVID-19. Collaborating institutions collected whole blood in K2EDTA tubes following their own protocols. For TCRbeta analysis, collaborator samples were shipped as frozen whole blood, as isolated PBMCs, or as DNA extracted from either sample type. Notes on this clone: The specificity of this receptor is unknown. Base quality data are lacking; no much larger clone is found one base away. In the same sample, other DNA sequences code for this CDR3.

The V gene is TRBV6-5 and the J gene is TRBJ1-2; TRBD1 could be the D gene, as 5 bases match. The clonotype comes from a woman aged 25 to 45 who had recovered from COVID-19. Sequencing was done on a sample of peripheral blood. At the DNA level, the sequence is TGTGCCAGCAGTAACGACAGAAACTATGGCTACACCTTC. Its coded protein is CASSNDRNYGYTF.